The clone carrying this T cell receptor beta chain was seen a handful of times. V dropped 4 bases and J dropped 2 bases, with 12 bases sitting between them. CDR1 is SGDLS and CDR2 is YYNGEE in the germline V gene. The CDR3 runs 15 residues. These data come from a study of blood T cell repertoires in COVID-19. Study summary: Spain, Italy and the United States supplied samples that represented acute and convalescent COVID-19. T cells, B-cell-depleted T cells, or PBMCs supplied cDNA or gDNA.

In the authors' workflow: Counts of nucleated cells, estimated from reference gene primer amplification, were obtained. Here immunoSEQ multiplex PCR was the method, and the copy in TCRdb shows in-frame clones only, minus some. D and trimming were read from the DNA, whereas the V and J calls and clone size are those reported in that table. The repertoire consists of about 34,000 clones, with about 75% occurring once and the leading ten covering around 15%. This sequence joins TRBV9 and TRBJ2-2, with TRBD1 as a possible D gene (6 bases). The material sequenced was peripheral blood. This clonotype was sampled from a man older than 75 with active or convalescent COVID-19. The CDR3 region has the DNA TGTGCCAGCAGCTTCGGGACATTCAACACCGGGGAGCTGTTTTTT. Its translation: CASSFGTFNTGELFF.